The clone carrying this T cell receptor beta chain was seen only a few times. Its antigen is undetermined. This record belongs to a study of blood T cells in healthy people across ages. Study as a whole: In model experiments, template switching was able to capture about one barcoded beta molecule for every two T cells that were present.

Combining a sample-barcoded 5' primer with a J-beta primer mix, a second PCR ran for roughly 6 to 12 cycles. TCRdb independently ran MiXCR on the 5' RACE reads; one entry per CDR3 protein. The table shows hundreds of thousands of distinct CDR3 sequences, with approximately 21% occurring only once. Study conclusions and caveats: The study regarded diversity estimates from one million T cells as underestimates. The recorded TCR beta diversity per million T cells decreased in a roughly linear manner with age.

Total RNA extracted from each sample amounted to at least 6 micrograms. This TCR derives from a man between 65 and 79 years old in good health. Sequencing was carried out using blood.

CDR3 region: CASSPLLSQETQYF. The DNA of the CDR3 is TGTGCCAGCTCACCCTTGTTGTCCCAAGAGACCCAGTACTTC. This chain joins TRBV18 and TRBJ2-5; the D is unclear. Deletions cut 3 bases from V and 1 base from J, with 9 bases between. Germline V gene data show CDR1 as KGHSH and CDR2 as LQKENI. This CDR3 is built from 14 residues.